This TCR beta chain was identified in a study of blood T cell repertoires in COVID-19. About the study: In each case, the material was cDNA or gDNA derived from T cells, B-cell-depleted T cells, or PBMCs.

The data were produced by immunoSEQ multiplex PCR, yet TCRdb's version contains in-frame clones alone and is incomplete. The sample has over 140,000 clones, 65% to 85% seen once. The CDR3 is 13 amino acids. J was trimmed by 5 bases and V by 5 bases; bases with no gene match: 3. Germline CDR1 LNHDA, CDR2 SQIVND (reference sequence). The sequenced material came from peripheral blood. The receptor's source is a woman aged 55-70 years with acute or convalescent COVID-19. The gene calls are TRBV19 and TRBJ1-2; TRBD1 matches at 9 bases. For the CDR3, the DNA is TGTGCCAGTAGTTCGACAGGGGGGTATGGCTACACCTTC. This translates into CASSSTGGYGYTF.